This TCR beta chain was recovered during a study of blood T cell repertoires in COVID-19. Overall study: Samples representing acute and convalescent COVID-19 were sourced from the United States, Italy and Spain. Sources were T cells, B-cell-depleted T cells, or PBMCs; the material itself was cDNA or gDNA.

Recovered participants had two consecutive negative NP/OP PCR tests, healthcare professional clearance, or symptom resolution. This CDR3 spans 12 amino acids. CDR1 and CDR2 from the germline V gene are KGHSH and LQKENI. The V and J ends lost 4 bases and 3 bases respectively, with 6 bases between them. Methods used by the authors: Estimates of nucleated cell counts were drawn from the amplification of reference gene primers. Sequencing used immunoSEQ multiplex PCR; TCRdb keeps in-frame clones, though not all of them. V, J and clone size reflect that table, while D and trimming were determined from the DNA. The sample lists approximately 490,000 clones, 80% to 90% seen once, with roughly 8.5% in the top ten.

The TCR originated in a woman aged 55-69 years who had recovered from COVID-19. The V call is TRBV18, the J call TRBJ2-5, with D possibly being TRBD1 (6 bases). The sequencing input was PBMCs or T cells enriched from blood (not recorded which). This CDR3 reads CASSRTEETQYF. CDR3 sequence (DNA): TGTGCCAGCTCACGGACAGAAGAGACCCAGTACTTC.